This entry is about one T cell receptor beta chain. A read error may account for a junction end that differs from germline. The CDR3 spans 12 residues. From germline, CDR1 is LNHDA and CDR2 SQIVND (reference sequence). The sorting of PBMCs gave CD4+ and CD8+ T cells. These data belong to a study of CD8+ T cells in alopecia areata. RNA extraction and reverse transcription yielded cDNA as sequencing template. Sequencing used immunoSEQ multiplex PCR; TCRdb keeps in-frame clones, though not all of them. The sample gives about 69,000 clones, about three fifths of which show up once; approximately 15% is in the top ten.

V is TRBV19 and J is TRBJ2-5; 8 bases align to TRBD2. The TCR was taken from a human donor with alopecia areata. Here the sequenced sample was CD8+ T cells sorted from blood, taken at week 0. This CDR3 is CASSGIGETQYF. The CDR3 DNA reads TGTGCGAGTAGCGGGATAGGAGAGACCCAGTACTTC.